The 16 T cell receptor beta chains below come from one sample, sequenced in a study of early T cells in non-severe SARS-CoV-2 infection. TCRdb itself ran the 5' RACE reads through MiXCR, one entry per CDR3 protein. The sample records tens of thousands of distinct CDR3 sequences, over 12% being singletons. The sequencing here drew on whole blood, taken at baseline. These receptors were taken from an adult who was a healthcare worker with PCR-confirmed SARS-CoV-2 infection or an uninfected control (not recorded which).

This clonotype showed up just a few times. The CDR3 protein is CASSFSGGNNSPLHF. Here the CDR3 DNA reads TGTGCCAGCAGTTTTAGCGGGGGTAACAATTCACCCCTCCACTTT. The chain is built from TRBV28 and TRBJ1-6; weak D call: TRBD1 (5 bases). The CDR3 totals 15 residues. The V and J ends lost 3 bases and 7 bases respectively, with 13 bases between them. Germline values: CDR1 MDHEN, CDR2 SYDVKM.

The rearrangement uses TRBV7-9 and TRBJ1-1; TRBD1 might be the D (5 bases). Deletions cut 4 bases from V and 2 bases from J, with 8 bases between. Germline V lookup: CDR1 SEHNR, CDR2 FQNEAQ (reference sequence). The CDR3 runs to 13 residues. CDR3 protein: CASSYQGNTEAFF. The CDR3, as DNA: TGTGCCAGCAGCTACCAGGGCAACACTGAAGCTTTCTTT.

CDR3 DNA: TGTGCCAGCAGCCCAGGGGGCAGGGGGCTAGCAAATGAGCAGTTCTTC. Translating it yields CASSPGGRGLANEQFF. This chain links TRBV5-4 with TRBJ2-1, with 8 bases that match TRBD1. Per the germline V gene, CDR1 is SGHNT and CDR2 is YYREEE (reference sequence). J was trimmed by 7 bases and V by 4 bases; bases with no gene match: 13. The CDR3 contains 16 residues. The variable domain in full, with the rest retrieved from reference TRBV5-4 and TRBJ2-1, is ETGVTQSPTHLIKTRGQQVTLRCSSQSGHNTVSWYQQALGQGPQFIFQYYREEENGRGNFPPRFSGLQFPNYSSELNVNALELDDSALYLCASSPGGRGLANEQFFGPGTRLTVL.

The CDR3 loop reads CASSYSGTGTYEQYF. CDR3 bases: TGCGCCAGCAGCTATTCCGGGACAGGGACCTACGAGCAGTACTTC. The V call is TRBV5-1, the J call TRBJ2-7; 9 nucleotides match TRBD1. CDR1 is SGHRS and CDR2 is YFSETQ in the germline V gene. Trimming took 3 bases from V and 2 from J; bases not matched to a gene: 6. The CDR3 consists of 15 residues.

This clonotype was found a few times. V and J are TRBV5-8 and TRBJ1-5, with D unclear. Germline V gives CDR1 SGHTS, CDR2 YDEGEE. Trimming left V 1 base short and J 7 bases short, with 6 bases between. The CDR3 totals 12 residues. The DNA of the CDR3 is TGTGCCAGCAGCTTGCCGCGGCAGCCCCAGCATTTT. Protein sequence: CASSLPRQPQHF.

This clonotype occurred once. The CDR3 region has the DNA TGTGCCAGCAGCATATCGGGACTAGCGGGATCCGAGCAGTACTTC. As protein: CASSISGLAGSEQYF. The chain couples TRBV11-2 to TRBJ2-7, with 13 positions matching TRBD2. The CDR3 runs 15 residues. Germline values: CDR1 SGHAT, CDR2 FQNNGV. Trimming took 5 bases from V and 6 from J; bases not matched to a gene: 7.

This clonotype turned up a few times. This chain links TRBV5-1 with TRBJ2-7; unclear D gene. Trimming removed 4 bases at V and 2 bases at J, with 10 bases between. This CDR3 comprises 13 residues. Per the germline V gene, CDR1 is SGHRS and CDR2 is YFSETQ. For the CDR3, the DNA is TGCGCCAGCAGCCCGACTGGCACCTACGAGCAGTACTTC. Encoded protein: CASSPTGTYEQYF.

V gene TRBV4-1 combines with J gene TRBJ2-3; no reliable D call. Trimming cost V 0 bases and J 4 bases, with 8 bases left between them. The CDR3 is 14 residues long. Germline CDR1 reads MGHRA; CDR2 reads YSYEKL. The CDR3 sequence: CASSQELVADTQYF. For the CDR3, the DNA is TGCGCCAGCAGCCAAGAGTTAGTGGCAGATACGCAGTATTTT.

This clonotype showed up many times. This chain uses TRBV27 with TRBJ2-1, with 14 bases matching TRBD2. Germline V gives CDR1 MNHEY, CDR2 SMNVEV (reference sequence). This CDR3 comprises 16 residues. V lost 5 bases and J lost 8; bases outside the gene matches: 8. The CDR3 DNA sequence: TGTGCCAGCAGTGGGGGACTAGCGGGAGTAGGGTATGAGCAGTTCTTC. Translation: CASSGGLAGVGYEQFF.

In its sample, this clonotype was seen a few times. J is TRBJ2-2 and V is TRBV5-6; D remains unclear. Trimming pared 3 bases from V and 4 bases from J, leaving 10 bases between. The CDR3 has 14 amino acids. Per the germline V gene, CDR1 is SGHDT and CDR2 is YYEEEE. CDR3 region: CASSWGSGTGELFF. Here the CDR3 DNA reads TGTGCCAGCAGCTGGGGTTCTGGCACCGGGGAGCTGTTTTTT.

V and J are TRBV21-1 and TRBJ2-1; TRBD2 is the table's D call, not checked against the DNA. TRBV21-1 is a pseudogene segment. The CDR3 is 15 amino acids. This chain's CDR3 is CASSKALAGFSEQFF. The CDR3 DNA follows: TGTGCCAGCAGCAAAGCTCTAGCGGGATTTTCTGAGCAGTTCTTC.

The sample holds a few counts of this clonotype. This chain joins TRBV4-1 and TRBJ2-7; tentatively, D is TRBD2 (5 bases). From germline, CDR1 is MGHRA and CDR2 YSYEKL. V was cut by 4 bases and J by 2 bases, with 15 bases left in between. The CDR3 has 15 amino acids. CDR3 region: CASSRSLGSPYEQYF. CDR3 in DNA: TGCGCCAGCAGCCGATCCTTAGGGAGCCCCTACGAGCAGTACTTC.

The sample holds a few counts of this clonotype. J is TRBJ2-7 and V is TRBV18; no definite D call. V gave up 3 bases and J gave up 0 bases, with 12 bases separating them. The CDR3 extends over 15 amino acids. CDR1 is KGHSH, CDR2 LQKENI, per germline. This chain's CDR3 is CASSPLKGVSYEQYF. CDR3 nucleotide sequence: TGTGCCAGCTCACCCCTGAAGGGTGTCTCCTACGAGCAGTACTTC.

This clonotype was counted only a few times. The genes are TRBV20-1 and TRBJ2-1, with a weak D call TRBD1 (6 bases). This CDR3 is built from 14 residues. Trimming pared 6 bases from V and 6 bases from J, leaving 18 bases between. Germline lookup yields CDR1 DFQATT and CDR2 SNEGSKA (reference sequence). CDR3 loop: CSAHASGAFNEQFF. CDR3 in DNA: TGCAGTGCCCATGCATCAGGGGCGTTCAATGAGCAGTTCTTC.

This clonotype was counted between two and nine times. V and J are TRBV9 and TRBJ2-2; D ambiguous. V was trimmed by 0 bases and J by 2 bases, leaving 5 bases between them. The V gene's germline CDR1 is SGDLS and CDR2 YYNGEE. The CDR3 consists of 14 residues. CDR3 in amino acids: CASSVEANTGELFF. The CDR3 bases are TGTGCCAGCAGCGTAGAAGCCAACACCGGGGAGCTGTTTTTT.

This clonotype occurred a few times. This sequence joins TRBV5-1 and TRBJ2-5; 7 bases are shared with TRBD2. Germline V lookup: CDR1 SGHRS, CDR2 YFSETQ. Trimming at V came to 0 bases and at J to 5 bases, leaving 4 bases not matched to a gene. This CDR3 region has 14 residues. The CDR3 sequence is CASSLDGGSETQYF. CDR3 in DNA: TGCGCCAGCAGCTTGGATGGCGGGAGTGAGACCCAGTACTTC.